This is a list of T cell receptor beta chains from one sample in a study of chronic HIV infection and antiretroviral therapy. TCRdb re-called the 5' RACE reads with MiXCR, one entry per CDR3 protein. The table has 30,000 to 45,000 distinct CDR3 sequences, roughly 8.2% seen once. The sequenced sample was peripheral blood. These receptors originate from an adult who had HIV and had not received antiretroviral therapy, or was an uninfected healthy control (not recorded which). The CDR3 runs from the conserved cysteine through the conserved F or W. D genes are given only for firm matches. Part of the rows lack a size; the others show once, few, many or a class for expanded clones.

V gene: TRBV11-2; D gene: TRBD1; clone size: many; J gene: TRBJ2-3; CDR3 DNA: TGTGCCAGCAGCTTCCGGGACAGGGTGCCAGATACGCAGTATTTT; CDR3 protein: CASSFRDRVPDTQYF
V gene: TRBV20-1; D gene: -; clone size: many; J gene: TRBJ2-7; CDR3 DNA: TGCAGTGCTAGAGATGGTAGACCCCGGGGTGAGCAGTACTTC; CDR3 protein: CSARDGRPRGEQYF
V gene: TRBV29-1; D gene: TRBD2; clone size: many; J gene: TRBJ2-3; CDR3 DNA: TGCAGCGTTTCGGGTAGCGGGAGGGCAGATACGCAGTATTTT; CDR3 protein: CSVSGSGRADTQYF
V gene: TRBV20-1; D gene: TRBD2; clone size: many; J gene: TRBJ2-7; CDR3 DNA: TGCAGTGCGTCTATAGCGGGAGGGCCTTACGAGCAGTACTTC; CDR3 protein: CSASIAGGPYEQYF
V gene: TRBV14; D gene: -; clone size: -; J gene: TRBJ1-1; CDR3 DNA: TGTGCCAGCAGCCACGGCATCGGGATGAGCTTT; CDR3 protein: CASSHGIGMSF
V gene: TRBV11-2; D gene: -; clone size: -; J gene: TRBJ2-7; CDR3 DNA: TGTGCCAGCAGCCCGGGACACTCCTACGAGCAGTACTTC; CDR3 protein: CASSPGHSYEQYF
V gene: TRBV29-1; D gene: -; clone size: many; J gene: TRBJ2-2; CDR3 DNA: TGCAGCGTTGTCTCAGGGAACACCGGGGAGCTGTTTTTT; CDR3 protein: CSVVSGNTGELFF
V gene: TRBV28; D gene: -; clone size: -; J gene: TRBJ2-7; CDR3 DNA: TGTGCCAGCAGCCCACCCCGATTCCCTTACGAGCAGTACTTC; CDR3 protein: CASSPPRFPYEQYF
V gene: TRBV28; D gene: -; clone size: few; J gene: TRBJ1-5; CDR3 DNA: TGTGCCAGCAGTTTTATAGGGGCAGGGCAGCCCCAGCATTTT; CDR3 protein: CASSFIGAGQPQHF
V gene: TRBV9; D gene: -; clone size: few; J gene: TRBJ1-1; CDR3 DNA: TGTGCCAGCAGCGAAAGAGGAGGGGAGAGCGCTGAAACTTTCTTT; CDR3 protein: CASSERGGESAETFF
V gene: TRBV29-1; D gene: TRBD1; clone size: many; J gene: TRBJ2-3; CDR3 DNA: TGCAGCGTCCTGCACCGGGACAGGGCAGGAGATACGCAGTATTTT; CDR3 protein: CSVLHRDRAGDTQYF
V gene: TRBV7-2; D gene: -; clone size: -; J gene: TRBJ1-5; CDR3 DNA: TGTGCCAGCAGCTTTGGGGGTAACAATCAGCCCCAGCATTTT; CDR3 protein: CASSFGGNNQPQHF
V gene: TRBV28; D gene: -; clone size: -; J gene: TRBJ2-2; CDR3 DNA: TGTGCCAGCAGTCTGCCGAACACCGGGGAGCTGTTTTTT; CDR3 protein: CASSLPNTGELFF
V gene: TRBV9; D gene: -; clone size: many; J gene: TRBJ2-3; CDR3 DNA: TGTGCCAGCAGCGAGCTATCATCGGTAGATACGCAGTATTTT; CDR3 protein: CASSELSSVDTQYF
V gene: TRBV29-1; D gene: -; clone size: many; J gene: TRBJ1-1; CDR3 DNA: TGCAGCGTGAGGTTTAGGCTTGAAGCTTTCTTT; CDR3 protein: CSVRFRLEAFF
V gene: TRBV20-1; D gene: TRBD2; clone size: few; J gene: TRBJ2-2; CDR3 DNA: TGCAGTGCCAGCGGGAGACGGGACACCGGGGAGCTGTTTTTT; CDR3 protein: CSASGRRDTGELFF
V gene: TRBV9; D gene: -; clone size: many; J gene: TRBJ2-7; CDR3 DNA: TGTGCCAGCAGCGTAGGAAGGACAACCGAGCAGTACTTC; CDR3 protein: CASSVGRTTEQYF
V gene: TRBV28; D gene: TRBD1; clone size: many; J gene: TRBJ2-3; CDR3 DNA: TGTGCCAGCAGTATAGACAGGGTGAGGACGCAGTATTTT; CDR3 protein: CASSIDRVRTQYF
V gene: TRBV28; D gene: -; clone size: -; J gene: TRBJ1-2; CDR3 DNA: TGTGCCAGCAGCTATCTCGACCCACCGGGCACCCTTTACTATGGCTACACCTTC; CDR3 protein: CASSYLDPPGTLYYGYTF
V gene: TRBV5-1; D gene: TRBD2; clone size: -; J gene: TRBJ2-5; CDR3 DNA: TGCGCCAGCAGCCCGGACACTAGCGGGATTGAGACCCAGTACTTC; CDR3 protein: CASSPDTSGIETQYF
V gene: TRBV28; D gene: TRBD2; clone size: -; J gene: TRBJ2-1; CDR3 DNA: TGTGCCAGCAGACTAGCGGCGGCAGTTGAGCAGTTCTTC; CDR3 protein: CASRLAAAVEQFF
V gene: TRBV6-1; D gene: -; clone size: many; J gene: TRBJ2-1; CDR3 DNA: TGTGCCAGCTTCACGATCCAGCGGAGCGTAGTACCACAGTTCTTC; CDR3 protein: CASFTIQRSVVPQFF
V gene: TRBV5-1; D gene: -; clone size: once; J gene: TRBJ1-2; CDR3 DNA: TGCGCCAGCAGCTTAGATCCGCCCTCCTATGGCTACACCTTC; CDR3 protein: CASSLDPPSYGYTF
V gene: TRBV6-2/TRBV6-3; D gene: TRBD1; clone size: few; J gene: TRBJ1-1; CDR3 DNA: TGTGCCAGCTTCAGGGGGACAGGGACGAACACTGAAGCTTTCTTT; CDR3 protein: CASFRGTGTNTEAFF
V gene: TRBV6-5; D gene: -; clone size: few; J gene: TRBJ1-5; CDR3 DNA: TGTGCCAGCAGTACCGAACAGGGAGGCAATCAGCCCCAGCATTTT; CDR3 protein: CASSTEQGGNQPQHF
V gene: TRBV10-3; D gene: -; clone size: many; J gene: TRBJ1-2; CDR3 DNA: TGTGCCATCAGAGGACACCTTCTAAAGGGGGTTGATGGCTACACCTTC; CDR3 protein: CAIRGHLLKGVDGYTF
V gene: TRBV20-1; D gene: TRBD1; clone size: -; J gene: TRBJ2-7; CDR3 DNA: TGCAGTGCGACAGGGGAAGACTCCTACGAGCAGTACTTC; CDR3 protein: CSATGEDSYEQYF
V gene: TRBV7-2; D gene: TRBD1; clone size: many; J gene: TRBJ2-2; CDR3 DNA: TGTGCCAGCAGAACCGGGACAGGGGGCTCCGGGGAGCTGTTTTTT; CDR3 protein: CASRTGTGGSGELFF
V gene: TRBV5-6; D gene: TRBD1; clone size: -; J gene: TRBJ1-2; CDR3 DNA: TGTGCCAGCAGCTTTAAGGGGGCGAGAGGCTACACCTTC; CDR3 protein: CASSFKGARGYTF
V gene: TRBV6-4; D gene: TRBD2; clone size: -; J gene: TRBJ2-7; CDR3 DNA: TGTGCCAGCAGTGATTCCCTCGGGGGGGAGCAGTACTTC; CDR3 protein: CASSDSLGGEQYF
V gene: TRBV28; D gene: -; clone size: few; J gene: TRBJ1-1; CDR3 DNA: TGTGCCAGCAGTTTCCCAGGGTCCGGCACTGAAGCTTTCTTT; CDR3 protein: CASSFPGSGTEAFF
V gene: TRBV24-1; D gene: TRBD1; clone size: few; J gene: TRBJ2-1; CDR3 DNA: TGTGCCACCAGTGCCCTTACGGGCTCGGGACAGGTACTAAATGAGCAGTTCTTC; CDR3 protein: CATSALTGSGQVLNEQFF
V gene: TRBV29-1; D gene: -; clone size: few; J gene: TRBJ2-7; CDR3 DNA: TGCAGCGTTGAAGACGGGAACGAGCAGTACTTC; CDR3 protein: CSVEDGNEQYF
V gene: TRBV15; D gene: -; clone size: few; J gene: TRBJ2-4; CDR3 DNA: TGTGCCACCAGCCCCGAAGGGACAAGAAACATTCAGTACTTC; CDR3 protein: CATSPEGTRNIQYF
V gene: TRBV24-1; D gene: -; clone size: many; J gene: TRBJ1-5; CDR3 DNA: TGTGCCACCAGTGATGTTTATGATTCACATGGAAAACCCAATCAGCCCCAGCATTTT; CDR3 protein: CATSDVYDSHGKPNQPQHF
V gene: TRBV20-1; D gene: -; clone size: many; J gene: TRBJ2-5; CDR3 DNA: TGCAGTGCTAGAGACCCGCTAGAGACCCAGTACTTC; CDR3 protein: CSARDPLETQYF
V gene: TRBV3-1; D gene: TRBD1; clone size: few; J gene: TRBJ1-1; CDR3 DNA: TGTGCCAGCAGCTCACAGGGGACTTTAGCTTTCTTT; CDR3 protein: CASSSQGTLAFF
V gene: TRBV6-5; D gene: -; clone size: many; J gene: TRBJ1-6; CDR3 DNA: TGTGCCAGCAGTCCAACAACAGGACAGAATTCACCCCTCCACTTT; CDR3 protein: CASSPTTGQNSPLHF
V gene: TRBV7-2; D gene: -; clone size: many; J gene: TRBJ2-5; CDR3 DNA: TGTGCCAGCAGTCTAATGGACAGCCAAGAGACCCAGTACTTC; CDR3 protein: CASSLMDSQETQYF
V gene: TRBV27; D gene: -; clone size: many; J gene: TRBJ2-3; CDR3 DNA: TGTGCCAGCAGTTTAACTTCTAGCACAGATACGCAGTATTTT; CDR3 protein: CASSLTSSTDTQYF
V gene: TRBV29-1; D gene: -; clone size: few; J gene: TRBJ2-5; CDR3 DNA: TGCAGCGTTTTAGGGAGGCAAGAGACCCAGTACTTC; CDR3 protein: CSVLGRQETQYF
V gene: TRBV28; D gene: -; clone size: -; J gene: TRBJ1-1; CDR3 DNA: TGTGCCAGCAGTCCCCTAGATGGGGGGGCAACGGCTGAAGCTTTCTTT; CDR3 protein: CASSPLDGGATAEAFF